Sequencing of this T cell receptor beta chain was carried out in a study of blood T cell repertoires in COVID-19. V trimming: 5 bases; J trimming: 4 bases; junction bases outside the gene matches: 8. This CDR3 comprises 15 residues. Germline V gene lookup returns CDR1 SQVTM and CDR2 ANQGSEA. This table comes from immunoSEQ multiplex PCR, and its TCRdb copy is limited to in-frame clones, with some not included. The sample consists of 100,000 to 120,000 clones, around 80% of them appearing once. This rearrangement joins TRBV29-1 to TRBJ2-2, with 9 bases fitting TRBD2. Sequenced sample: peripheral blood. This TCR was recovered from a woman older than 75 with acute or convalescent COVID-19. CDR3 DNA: TGCAGCGTTTATGGTCCTAGCGGGGTCACCGGGGAGCTGTTTTTT. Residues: CSVYGPSGVTGELFF.